This entry lists 32 T cell receptor beta chains sequenced from one sample in a study of OX40 agonist ivuxolimab in advanced cancers. Libraries were prepared by immunoSEQ multiplex PCR; TCRdb keeps only in-frame clonotypes and omits some of them. The table lists tens of thousands of clones, 80% to 95% of them singletons. This specimen consisted of CD4+ or CD8+ T cells sorted from blood, obtained in a trial of the OX40 agonist ivuxolimab. These receptors were obtained from an adult with an advanced solid tumor such as melanoma, head and neck, liver or kidney cancer.

The rearrangement joins TRBV11-2 to TRBJ2-7; tentative D call: TRBD1 (6 bases). The length of the CDR3 is 16 residues. V lost 3 bases, J lost 0 bases, and 15 bases lay in between. Germline CDR1 reads SGHAT; CDR2 reads FQNNGV. CDR3 protein: CASSFLGQYLSYEQYF. The DNA of the CDR3 is TGTGCCAGCAGCTTCCTAGGACAGTACCTCTCCTACGAGCAGTACTTC. Variable domain in full (rest from reference TRBV11-2 and TRBJ2-7): EAGVAQSPRYKIIEKRQSVAFWCNPISGHATLYWYQQILGQGPKLLIQFQNNGVVDDSQLPKDRFSAERLKGVDSTLKIQPAKLEDSAVYLCASSFLGQYLSYEQYFGPGTRLTVT.

The chain carries TRBV7-8 and TRBJ2-3, with TRBD2 as a possible D gene (6 bases). V was trimmed by 5 bases and J by 5 bases, leaving 14 bases between them. Germline CDR1 SGHVS, CDR2 FQNEAQ. The CDR3 totals 14 residues. In DNA, the CDR3 is TGTGCCAGCAGCGCCTTAGCGGCCGGAGATACGCAGTATTTT. Its protein product is CASSALAAGDTQYF.

J is TRBJ2-7 and V is TRBV7-9, with unresolved D. The CDR3 contains 15 residues. CDR1 and CDR2 from the germline V gene are SEHNR and FQNEAQ (reference sequence). Trimming took 1 base from V and 2 from J, leaving 12 bases between them. CDR3 in amino acids: CASSLVGRMAYEQYF. CDR3 bases: TGTGCCAGCAGCTTAGTAGGACGCATGGCCTACGAGCAGTACTTC.

This chain joins TRBV29-1 and TRBJ2-3, with unresolved D. Germline V CDR1 and CDR2: SQVTM, ANQGSEA. Trimming stripped 6 bases from V and 6 bases from J, with 4 bases between. This CDR3 is 9 amino acids long. CDR3 protein: CSVSDTQYF. The CDR3 region has the DNA TGCAGCGTGTCCGATACGCAGTATTTT.

J is TRBJ1-1 and V is TRBV15; no clear D. Deletions cut 0 bases from V and 0 bases from J, with 8 bases between. This CDR3 spans 15 amino acids. Germline V gene sequence: CDR1 LNHNV, CDR2 YYDKDF (reference sequence). This CDR3 is CATSREQNVNTEAFF. In nucleotides, the CDR3 is TGTGCCACCAGCAGAGAGCAAAATGTGAACACTGAAGCTTTCTTT.

This clone was seen once. The chain has TRBV6-5 and TRBJ2-3, with unresolved D. Deletions cut 0 bases from V and 5 bases from J, with 9 bases between. The V gene's germline CDR1 is MNHEY and CDR2 SVGAGI. The CDR3 spans 14 residues. In DNA form, the CDR3 reads TGTGCCAGCAGTTACTCGAATCGGAGAGATACGCAGTATTTT. Its translation is CASSYSNRRDTQYF.

This clone was seen a few times. This chain connects TRBV27 to TRBJ1-4; D perhaps matches TRBD1 (5 bases). V shed 6 bases and J shed 5 bases, with 10 bases lying between them. Germline assignment: CDR1 MNHEY and CDR2 SMNVEV (reference sequence). This CDR3 is built from 13 residues. The CDR3 DNA reads TGTGCCAGCAGCAGACAGCAAAATGAAAAACTGTTTTTT. Amino acid sequence: CASSRQQNEKLFF.

The genes are TRBV25-1 and TRBJ2-7; D is undetermined. The CDR3 covers 11 residues. Germline V gene lookup returns CDR1 MGHDK and CDR2 SYGVNS. With 5 bases removed from V and 1 base from J, the gap between germline ends came to 3 bases. The CDR3 here is CASSPSYEQYF. In nucleotides, the CDR3 is TGTGCCAGCAGTCCGTCCTACGAGCAGTACTTC.

This rearrangement joins TRBV6-6 to TRBJ1-2; D not resolved. V was clipped by 5 bases and J by 7 bases, with 11 bases between them. This CDR3 comprises 12 residues. Germline V lookup: CDR1 MNHNY, CDR2 SVGAGI (reference sequence). The CDR3 is CASSQAAGGYTF. Here the CDR3 DNA reads TGTGCCAGCAGTCAGGCCGCTGGTGGCTACACCTTC.

The gene calls are TRBV9 and TRBJ2-1, with 9 bases that match TRBD2. This CDR3 comprises 17 residues. V was clipped by 0 bases and J by 2 bases; unmatched bases: 6. From germline, CDR1 is SGDLS and CDR2 YYNGEE. CDR3 DNA sequence: TGTGCCAGCAGCGTAGGCGGCGGGGGGGCCGCCTACAATGAGCAGTTCTTC. It specifies CASSVGGGGAAYNEQFF.

The chain links TRBV14 to TRBJ2-7, with D unresolved. V lost 3 bases and J 1 base, leaving 4 bases between the germline ends. The CDR3 runs to 12 residues. Germline V lookup: CDR1 SGHDN, CDR2 FVKESK. The CDR3 loop is CASSHRSYEQYF. DNA of the CDR3: TGTGCCAGCAGCCACAGATCCTACGAGCAGTACTTC.

The gene calls are TRBV7-9 and TRBJ2-1; D perhaps matches TRBD2 (7 bases). The CDR3 loop spans 16 amino acids. Per germline, CDR1 SEHNR and CDR2 FQNEAQ (reference sequence). Trimming left V 5 bases short and J 1 base short, with 15 bases between. CDR3 region: CASSQVGGRSYNEQFF. The CDR3 DNA is TGTGCCAGCAGCCAGGTCGGGGGGCGGTCCTACAATGAGCAGTTCTTC.

J is TRBJ2-5 and V is TRBV6-6; D gene uncertain. V lost 6 bases to trimming and J lost 3 bases, with 17 bases between them. There are 15 residues in the CDR3. Germline loops: CDR1 MNHNY, CDR2 SVGAGI (reference sequence). The CDR3 DNA is TGTGCCAGCAGGCGGATTGATGTGTGGGAAGAGACCCAGTACTTC. Translated: CASRRIDVWEETQYF.

This chain joins TRBV27 and TRBJ2-7; TRBD2 matches at 7 bases. CDR3 size: 14 residues. Germline V gene lookup returns CDR1 MNHEY and CDR2 SMNVEV (reference sequence). V shed 4 bases and J 1 base; nucleotides not matched to a gene: 4. CDR3 nucleotides: TGTGCCAGCAGTTGGGGGGGTCCTTCCTACGAGCAGTACTTC. It yields the protein CASSWGGPSYEQYF.

The V and J genes are TRBV19 and TRBJ2-2; 8 nucleotides match TRBD2. V shed 4 bases and J 1 base; nucleotides not matched to a gene: 14. The CDR3 sequence is 19 residues long. Germline CDR1 LNHDA, CDR2 SQIVND (reference sequence). The chain's CDR3 is CASSNHQIAGNGNTGELFF. CDR3 coding DNA: TGTGCCAGTAGTAACCACCAAATAGCGGGGAATGGGAACACCGGGGAGCTGTTTTTT.

This clone was detected only once. CDR3 in amino acids: CASSSGGGVPNYGYTF. The CDR3 DNA follows: TGCGCCAGCAGCTCCGGGGGGGGCGTTCCTAACTATGGCTACACCTTC. The gene calls are TRBV5-1 and TRBJ1-2, with D perhaps TRBD1 (6 bases). This CDR3 has 16 amino acids. V lost 3 bases, J lost 0 bases, and 15 bases lay in between. Germline V lookup: CDR1 SGHRS, CDR2 YFSETQ.

V is TRBV27 and J is TRBJ1-2; D possibly corresponds to TRBD1 (6 bases). Germline V CDR1 and CDR2: MNHEY, SMNVEV (reference sequence). V lost 2 bases and J 8 bases, leaving 12 bases between the germline ends. This CDR3 is 13 amino acids long. The CDR3 region is CASSLTGSSGYTF. As DNA, the CDR3 is TGTGCCAGCAGTTTAACAGGGTCGAGCGGCTACACCTTC.

The chain links TRBV30 to TRBJ2-7, with TRBD2 matching 11 bases. J gave up 3 bases and V 2 bases, and 3 bases lay outside the gene matches. CDR3 length equals 14 residues. The germline V gene has CDR1 GTSNPN and CDR2 SVGIG (reference sequence). The CDR3 protein is CAWSSGTSGYEQYF. The CDR3 DNA is TGTGCCTGGAGTTCCGGGACTAGCGGCTACGAGCAGTACTTC.

CDR3 protein: CSAGTGGDGYTF. The DNA of the CDR3 is TGCAGCGCGGGGACAGGGGGAGACGGCTACACCTTC. V usage is TRBV29-1 and J usage is TRBJ1-2; 11 bases match TRBD1. There are 12 residues in the CDR3. Germline assignment: CDR1 SQVTM and CDR2 ANQGSEA. V gave up 7 bases and J gave up 8 bases; unmatched junction bases: 6.

CDR3 residues: CASAGNTGELFF. CDR3 coding DNA: TGCGCCTCGGCCGGAAACACCGGGGAGCTGTTTTTT. The chain carries TRBV4-1 and TRBJ2-2; D not certain. Germline V gene data show CDR1 as MGHRA and CDR2 as YSYEKL. V gave up 11 bases and J gave up 2 bases, with 9 bases separating them. This CDR3 is built from 12 residues.

The CDR3, as DNA: TGTGCCAGCAGCACTACTAGCGGGGGGTACAATGAGCAGTTCTTC. Translating it yields CASSTTSGGYNEQFF. V usage is TRBV11-1 and J usage is TRBJ2-1, with 12 bases fitting TRBD2. Germline CDR1 is SGHAT and CDR2 is FQDESV (reference sequence). The CDR3 sequence is 15 residues long. With V trimmed by 5 bases and J by 4 bases, 3 bases remained unmatched.

This clone was recorded once. The V and J genes are TRBV7-9 and TRBJ1-2; D unresolved. This CDR3 comprises 12 residues. Trimming left V 3 bases short and J 6 bases short, with 8 bases between. Germline CDR1 is SEHNR and CDR2 is FQNEAQ (reference sequence). The DNA for the CDR3 is TGTGCCAGCAGCTTTCTTCAGGATGGCTACACCTTC. Protein sequence: CASSFLQDGYTF.

V and J are TRBV4-1 and TRBJ2-5; tentatively, D is TRBD2 (6 bases). Trimming took off 1 base at V and 1 base at J, with 7 bases between the two ends. The CDR3 covers 14 residues. Germline V lookup: CDR1 MGHRA, CDR2 YSYEKL. CDR3 bases: TGCGCCAGCAGCCAAGGGCGGGGCCAAGAGACCCAGTACTTC. Its translation: CASSQGRGQETQYF.

This chain joins TRBV29-1 and TRBJ1-1; D unclear. The CDR3 spans 11 residues. Germline V gives CDR1 SQVTM, CDR2 ANQGSEA. V gave up 4 bases and J gave up 7 bases, with 10 bases separating them. CDR3 sequence reads: CSVVIRGEAFF. DNA of the CDR3: TGCAGCGTTGTTATTCGGGGTGAAGCTTTCTTT.

The chain recombines TRBV12-5 with TRBJ2-7, with 8 positions matching TRBD1. V shed 7 bases and J 3 bases; nucleotides not matched to a gene: 5. This CDR3 has 13 amino acids. The V gene's germline CDR1 is LGHNT and CDR2 FRNRAP. CDR3 coding DNA: TGTGCTAGTGCGCAGGGGGCCTTCTACGAGCAGTACTTC. Its protein product is CASAQGAFYEQYF.

The rearrangement joins TRBV15 to TRBJ2-3; tentatively, D is TRBD1 (6 bases). This CDR3 contains 15 residues. Germline CDR1 is LNHNV and CDR2 is YYDKDF (reference sequence). V lost 1 base and J lost 3, with 11 bases in between. The CDR3, as DNA: TGTGCCACCAGCAGAGCTCAGGGGATGACAGATACGCAGTATTTT. Its protein is CATSRAQGMTDTQYF.

This clone came up once. This chain joins TRBV5-1 and TRBJ2-3, with unresolved D. CDR3 length: 16 amino acids. V lost 4 bases and J lost 2, with 17 bases in between. In germline, CDR1 is SGHRS, CDR2 YFSETQ. CDR3 DNA: TGCGCCAGCAGCGCTACAGATGTTCAGATCACAGATACGCAGTATTTT. Its translation is CASSATDVQITDTQYF.

The chain carries TRBV11-2 and TRBJ1-1; a weak D match, TRBD1 (6 bases). The V and J ends lost 3 bases and 0 bases respectively, with 14 bases between them. The CDR3 extends over 16 amino acids. Germline V lookup: CDR1 SGHAT, CDR2 FQNNGV. CDR3 coding DNA: TGTGCCAGCAGCTTGGTTCAGGGGTACATGAACACTGAAGCTTTCTTT. Translating it yields CASSLVQGYMNTEAFF.

CDR3 in DNA: TGTGCCAGCAGCTTCCCTAGCGGGCCTACCACAGATACGCAGTATTTT. Amino acid sequence: CASSFPSGPTTDTQYF. The V and J genes are TRBV13 and TRBJ2-3, with 8 bases matching TRBD2. The germline V gene encodes CDR1 PRHDT and CDR2 FYEKMQ (reference sequence). The CDR3 loop spans 16 amino acids. V lost 3 bases, J lost 2 bases, and 7 bases stayed unmatched.

V and J are TRBV4-1 and TRBJ2-7; possible D gene TRBD2, 5 bases. Germline V CDR1 and CDR2: MGHRA, YSYEKL. This CDR3 is 17 amino acids long. Deletions cut 1 base from V and 3 bases from J, with 19 bases between. The CDR3 DNA follows: TGCGCCAGCAGCCAAGCCCCCCCCGCGGGCGGGTACTACGAGCAGTACTTC. This codes for CASSQAPPAGGYYEQYF.

This chain connects TRBV2 to TRBJ2-7; D remains unclear. This CDR3 is 13 amino acids long. With 6 bases removed from V and 3 bases from J, the gap between germline ends came to 12 bases. CDR1 and CDR2 from the germline V gene are SNHLY and FYNNEI. In nucleotides, the CDR3 is TGTGCCAGCAGATTAAACAGAAACTACGAGCAGTACTTC. Translation gives CASRLNRNYEQYF.

The CDR3: CASSPGQGETDTQYF. DNA for the CDR3: TGTGCCAGCAGCCCCGGACAGGGAGAAACAGATACGCAGTATTTT. The chain couples TRBV5-8 to TRBJ2-3; TRBD1 matches at 8 bases. This CDR3 has 15 amino acids. Trimming removed 4 bases from V and 3 bases from J; junction bases left unmatched: 7. Germline V lookup: CDR1 SGHTS, CDR2 YDEGEE.